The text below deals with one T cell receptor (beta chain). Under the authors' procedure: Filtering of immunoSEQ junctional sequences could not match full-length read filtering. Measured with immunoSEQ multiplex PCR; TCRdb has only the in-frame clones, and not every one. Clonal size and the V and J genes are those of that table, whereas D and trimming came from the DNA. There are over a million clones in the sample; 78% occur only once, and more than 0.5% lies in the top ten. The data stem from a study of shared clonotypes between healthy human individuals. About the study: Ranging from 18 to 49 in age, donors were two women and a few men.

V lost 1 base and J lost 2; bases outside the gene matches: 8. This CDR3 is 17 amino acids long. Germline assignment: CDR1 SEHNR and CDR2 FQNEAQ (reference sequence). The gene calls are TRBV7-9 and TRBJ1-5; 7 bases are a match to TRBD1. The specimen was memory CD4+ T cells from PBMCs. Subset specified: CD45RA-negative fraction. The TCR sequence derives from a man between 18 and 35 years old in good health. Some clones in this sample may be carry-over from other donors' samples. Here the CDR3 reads CASSLVSGGLGNQPQHF. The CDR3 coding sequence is TGTGCCAGCAGCTTAGTCTCAGGGGGGTTGGGCAATCAGCCCCAGCATTTT.